This TCR beta chain was obtained from a study of blood T cell repertoires in COVID-19. At the level of the study: Sites in the United States, Italy and Spain provided acute and convalescent COVID-19 samples. PBMCs, B-cell-depleted T cells, or T cells were the source of the cDNA or gDNA that made up the material.

Authors' processing steps: Estimation of nucleated cell counts was performed using reference gene primer amplification. Sequenced by immunoSEQ multiplex PCR; TCRdb stores in-frame clones only, minus some. V, J and clone size were drawn from that table, and D and trimming were deduced from the DNA. The table records approximately 190,000 clones, about 85% of them present only once. Germline loops: CDR1 MNHNY, CDR2 SVGAGI (reference sequence). The CDR3 extends over 15 amino acids. The V gene lost 5 bases and the J gene lost 7 bases, with 17 bases spanning the gap. The chain joins TRBV6-6 to TRBJ1-4, with unresolved D. The sequencing input was peripheral blood. The sequence was obtained from a man aged 55 to 69 with active or convalescent COVID-19. CDR3 sequence: CASSPWEKGTEKLFF. CDR3 nucleotide sequence: TGTGCCAGCAGTCCCTGGGAGAAGGGTACTGAAAAACTGTTTTTT.